A selection of T cell receptor beta chains follows, all from one sample in a study of memory CD4+ T cells and cytomegalovirus serostatus. This table comes from immunoSEQ multiplex PCR, and its TCRdb copy is limited to in-frame clones, with some not included. The sample shows 85,000 to 100,000 clones, 75% to 85% of them seen only once. Material for sequencing was memory CD4+ T cells from blood. The receptors shown here come from an adult in good health and CMV-seropositive. Each CDR3 is given without its conserved first and last residue.

V gene	J gene	CDR3 protein
TRBV5-1	TRBJ1-1	ASATSENTEAF
TRBV28	TRBJ1-1	ASSESGREAF
TRBV28	TRBJ1-2	ASSFGQGDYGYT
TRBV9	TRBJ1-1	ASSTDRGYTEAF
TRBV11-3	TRBJ1-1	ASSLRGTEAF
TRBV29-1	TRBJ1-1	SVRTGGLNTEAF
TRBV7-6	TRBJ2-1	ASSLVGGGEVRF
TRBV18	TRBJ2-7	ASSRDRGSEQY
TRBV5-4	TRBJ1-2	ASSLASGQAYGYT
TRBV2	TRBJ1-4	ASSEVQGGKLF
TRBV7-3	TRBJ2-1	ASSASQSSYNEQF
TRBV28	TRBJ1-3	ASGTGRSGNTIY
TRBV6-5	TRBJ2-4	ASTDYTERNIQY
TRBV11-1	TRBJ2-1	ASSLGRLAGGSGNEQF
TRBV19	TRBJ2-1	ASSMAAGVGEQF
TRBV27	TRBJ2-3	ASSLTGTSGSLY
TRBV2	TRBJ1-5	ASSGNNQPQH
TRBV7-9	TRBJ2-1	ASSLGGGLYNEQF
TRBV7-2	TRBJ2-7	ASRYRGRLGEQY
TRBV7-9	TRBJ2-7	ASSWDSYEQY
TRBV9	TRBJ1-1	ASSVDKNTEAF
TRBV29-1	TRBJ2-1	SVEGTSGTNYNEQF
TRBV6-1	TRBJ1-4	ASSEGLRAGANEKLF
TRBV19	TRBJ1-2	ASRDRGLEGYT
TRBV28	TRBJ1-1	ASSLRGAETEAF
TRBV28	TRBJ1-2	ASSLDGIKGYT
TRBV28	TRBJ1-5	ASRFGDRDNQPQH
TRBV28	TRBJ2-1	ASSLLAGGNEQF
TRBV28	TRBJ1-1	ASSSYRGGMNTEAF
TRBV14	TRBJ2-3	ASSQSGSGGDTQY
TRBV5-5	TRBJ2-5	ASSQRLAVETQY
TRBV5-4	TRBJ2-6	ASSYWTGGLSGANVLT
TRBV7-8	TRBJ1-5	ASSEGGVQPQH
TRBV7-9	TRBJ2-5	ASSLSGAQY
TRBV5-1	TRBJ1-4	ASSLGGATEKLF
TRBV7-3	TRBJ2-7	ASSERRGDEQY
TRBV5-4	TRBJ1-2	ASREQEIYGYT
TRBV30	TRBJ1-2	AKTQGLNYGYT
TRBV14	TRBJ2-2	ASSSRLAGGAGELF
TRBV28	TRBJ2-7	ASRTQGYEQY
TRBV6-4	TRBJ2-2	ASRDTGELF
TRBV10-1	TRBJ1-4	ANRTDSSTNEKLF
TRBV5-4	TRBJ2-5	ASSLPAGQETQY
TRBV6-1	TRBJ1-5	ASRMTGHEGQPQH
TRBV4-1	TRBJ2-3	ASSQDETERSTDTQY
TRBV2	TRBJ1-5	ASSDGRLGGNQPQH
TRBV7-9	TRBJ2-3	ASSYPGLAGADTQY
TRBV6-5	TRBJ1-1	ASSQGGDTEAF
TRBV29-1	TRBJ2-1	SVDSSTRGFAEQF
TRBV6-5	TRBJ2-1	ASSYTSTYEQF